This T cell receptor (beta chain) comes out of a study of T cell responses to AZD1222 COVID-19 vaccine. Whole-study results and caveats: Increased Spike-specific TCR breadth and depth were observed after two AZD1222 doses. There were mostly white British donors and more females than males, and clonal diversity was possibly underestimated. Targeting of unmutated variant regions was reportedly seen in nearly half of spike-specific TCRs. The study sampled repertoires only after the peak T cell response.

The CDR3 is 15 residues long. Trimming removed 5 bases from V and 2 bases from J, with 14 bases in between. Per the germline V gene, CDR1 is SGHNT and CDR2 is YENEEA. A remark on this clone: The antigen is undetermined.

Generated by immunoSEQ multiplex PCR, the TCRdb table keeps only in-frame clones and is missing some. The sample contains around 140,000 clones, about 94% of which appear only once. The clonotype originates from an adult who received the AZD1222 COVID-19 vaccine. Sequencing used peripheral blood, obtained 28 days after the second AZD1222 dose. The chain carries TRBV11-3 and TRBJ2-3; TRBD2 is a possible D gene (7 bases). The CDR3 region is CASSLGGRDTDTQYF. CDR3 nucleotide sequence: TGTGCCAGCAGCCTCGGGGGGCGAGACACAGATACGCAGTATTTT.